Below, 30 T cell receptor beta chains from the same sample are listed, as sequenced in a study of cytomegalovirus exposure and HLA in healthy donors. Primers for the PCR totalled 60 Vbeta and 13 Jbeta. Profiled with immunoSEQ multiplex PCR; TCRdb holds only in-frame clones, not every one. The sample totals over 55,000 clones; its top ten clones hold 15% to 20%. The sequenced material came from PBMCs. Receptors were obtained from a boy aged 5-17 years in good health and CMV-seronegative.

The V and J genes are TRBV6-5 and TRBJ2-3, with 7 bases matching TRBD2. CDR3 length: 14 amino acids. Germline CDR1 MNHEY, CDR2 SVGAGI. The trim removed 6 bases at V and 1 base at J, leaving 4 bases unmatched. This chain's CDR3 is CASRRDYRTDTQYF. The DNA for the CDR3 is TGTGCCAGCAGACGGGACTACCGCACAGATACGCAGTATTTT.

The chain links TRBV29-1 to TRBJ2-1; 7 bases align to TRBD2. Trimming removed 6 bases from V and 5 bases from J; junction bases left unmatched: 1. The CDR3 has 11 residues. Per the germline V gene, CDR1 is SQVTM and CDR2 is ANQGSEA. CDR3 residues: CSVLADNEQFF. DNA of the CDR3: TGCAGCGTGCTAGCGGACAATGAGCAGTTCTTC.

The chain is built from TRBV5-5 and TRBJ1-6; 11 bases line up with TRBD1. Germline V gene data show CDR1 as SGHKS and CDR2 as YYEKEE (reference sequence). V dropped 8 bases and J dropped 6; count of bases not matched to a gene: 4. The CDR3 has 14 residues. The chain's CDR3 is CASGGTGGNSPLHF. The DNA for the CDR3 is TGTGCCAGTGGCGGGACAGGGGGTAATTCACCCCTCCACTTT.

The chain couples TRBV11-2 to TRBJ2-1; 10 nucleotides align to TRBD2. Germline trimming cut 0 bases from V and 3 bases from J; bases unmatched to any gene: 8. Looked up from germline, CDR1 is SGHAT and CDR2 is FQNNGV. The CDR3 has 18 amino acids. CDR3 protein: CASSLEWSSGRSYNEQFF. DNA for the CDR3: TGTGCCAGCAGCTTAGAGTGGTCTAGCGGGAGAAGCTACAATGAGCAGTTCTTC.

The CDR3: CASSDSASGNEQFF. CDR3 coding DNA: TGTGCCAGCAGCGATTCAGCTAGCGGGAACGAGCAGTTCTTC. The rearrangement uses TRBV6-5 and TRBJ2-1; 9 bases are shared with TRBD2. With V trimmed by 6 bases and J by 10 bases, 10 bases remained unmatched. CDR3 length: 14 amino acids. The V gene's germline CDR1 is MNHEY and CDR2 SVGAGI.

The chain uses TRBV9 and TRBJ2-1; TRBD2 agrees at 11 bases. The CDR3 is 19 amino acids. V was pared by 3 bases and J by 0 bases, with 11 bases of the junction left unmatched. Germline CDR1 is SGDLS and CDR2 is YYNGEE. This chain's CDR3 is CASSAPGLAGGSSYNEQFF. CDR3 coding DNA: TGTGCCAGCAGCGCCCCAGGGCTAGCGGGGGGAAGCTCCTACAATGAGCAGTTCTTC.

The V and J genes are TRBV5-1 and TRBJ2-7, with TRBD2 matching over 11 bases. The CDR3 has 14 amino acids. CDR1 is SGHRS, CDR2 YFSETQ, per germline. With V trimmed by 7 bases and J by 2 bases, 5 bases remained unmatched. CDR3 sequence (DNA): TGCGCCAGCGGGCTGACTAGCGGGACCTACGAGCAGTACTTC. Protein: CASGLTSGTYEQYF.

This chain uses TRBV5-4 with TRBJ1-1, with no clear D. The CDR3 runs to 12 residues. V lost 6 bases to trimming and J lost 2 bases, with 8 bases between them. Germline-derived CDR1 and CDR2 are SGHNT and YYREEE (reference sequence). The CDR3 sequence: CASTKQNTEAFF. The CDR3 nucleotides read TGTGCCAGCACCAAACAAAACACTGAAGCTTTCTTT. The whole variable domain, filled in from reference TRBV5-4 and TRBJ1-1, reads ETGVTQSPTHLIKTRGQQVTLRCSSQSGHNTVSWYQQALGQGPQFIFQYYREEENGRGNFPPRFSGLQFPNYSSELNVNALELDDSALYLCASTKQNTEAFFGQGTRLTVV.

This sequence joins TRBV7-9 and TRBJ1-2; possible D gene TRBD1, 5 bases. Trimming shortened V by 5 bases and J by 2 bases, and 12 bases separated the two germline ends. The CDR3 has 14 amino acids. CDR1 SEHNR and CDR2 FQNEAQ come from the germline V gene (reference sequence). As DNA, the CDR3 is TGTGCCAGCAGCCGATTACAGGAGAACTATGGCTACACCTTC. It codes for CASSRLQENYGYTF.

This chain connects TRBV9 to TRBJ1-2; maybe TRBD1 (6 bases). V was trimmed by 4 bases and J by 6 bases, leaving 16 bases between them. This CDR3 comprises 14 residues. In germline, CDR1 is SGDLS, CDR2 YYNGEE. CDR3 coding DNA: TGTGCCAGCAGCCCACGGACAGTAGATGATGGCTACACCTTC. Translated: CASSPRTVDDGYTF. Together with reference TRBV9 and TRBJ1-2, the CDR3 gives the full variable domain: DSGVTQTPKHLITATGQRVTLRCSPRSGDLSVYWYQQSLDQGLQFLIQYYNGEERAKGNILERFSAQQFPDLHSELNLSSLELGDSALYFCASSPRTVDDGYTFGSGTRLTVV.

The chain is built from TRBV7-9 and TRBJ1-4; tentatively, D is TRBD1 (5 bases). The V gene's germline CDR1 is SEHNR and CDR2 FQNEAQ (reference sequence). V was clipped by 1 base and J by 4 bases, with 16 bases between them. This CDR3 contains 17 residues. The chain's CDR3 is CASSLGGGRHFNEKLFF. In DNA form, the CDR3 reads TGTGCCAGCAGCTTAGGGGGGGGACGGCACTTTAATGAAAAACTGTTTTTT.

The rearrangement links TRBV7-3 to TRBJ2-3; 7 bases map to TRBD2. Germline-derived CDR1 and CDR2 are SGHTA and FQGTGA. V dropped 5 bases and J dropped 6; count of bases not matched to a gene: 11. This CDR3 has 15 amino acids. The CDR3: CASSPEPTSVDTQYF. The CDR3 nucleotides are TGTGCCAGCAGCCCCGAGCCAACTAGCGTCGATACGCAGTATTTT.

This chain connects TRBV5-1 to TRBJ2-7, with 9 bases fitting TRBD1. The CDR3 contains 15 residues. Looked up from germline, CDR1 is SGHRS and CDR2 is YFSETQ. V shed 3 bases, J shed 4 bases, and the junction held 8 bases outside the gene matches. For the CDR3, the DNA is TGCGCCAGCAGCTCAGACAGGGGGGGAAGGTACGAGCAGTACTTC. Amino acids: CASSSDRGGRYEQYF.

The chain links TRBV7-9 to TRBJ1-1; D is unclear. The V end was cut by 4 bases, the J end by 1 base, with 13 bases between. CDR1 and CDR2 (germline): SEHNR, FQNEAQ (reference sequence). This CDR3 is 15 amino acids long. The CDR3 is CASSWRADPNTEAFF. The CDR3 bases are TGTGCCAGCAGCTGGAGGGCAGACCCGAACACTGAAGCTTTCTTT.

The chain links TRBV19 to TRBJ1-1; TRBD1 is a possible D gene (6 bases). CDR3 length: 14 residues. Deletions cut 5 bases from V and 4 bases from J, with 14 bases between. Germline V lookup: CDR1 LNHDA, CDR2 SQIVND (reference sequence). As DNA, the CDR3 is TGTGCCAGTAGTGAGACAGGCCGAGGCACTGAAGCTTTCTTT. Translation: CASSETGRGTEAFF.

This sequence joins TRBV7-2 and TRBJ2-7, with D possibly matching TRBD1 (6 bases). This CDR3 has 14 residues. Germline V gene sequence: CDR1 SGHTA, CDR2 FQGNSA. V was shortened by 1 base and J by 5 bases, with 12 bases between the two germline ends. CDR3 DNA: TGTGCCAGCAGCTTAGTTTGGGGGCGGGACGAGCAGTACTTC. Translation: CASSLVWGRDEQYF.

V gene TRBV19 combines with J gene TRBJ1-3; D uncertain. The length of the CDR3 is 14 residues. Germline values: CDR1 LNHDA, CDR2 SQIVND (reference sequence). V lost 8 bases, J lost 9 bases, and 20 bases lay in between. DNA of the CDR3: TGTGCCAGTGGGCAGGCGGAGCGACGGGGCACCATATATTTT. Translating it yields CASGQAERRGTIYF.

The chain carries TRBV5-1 and TRBJ2-1; maybe TRBD2 (6 bases). V was trimmed by 0 bases and J by 0 bases, leaving 19 bases between them. Germline CDR1 and CDR2: SGHRS and YFSETQ. The CDR3 extends over 19 amino acids. The CDR3, as DNA: TGCGCCAGCAGCTTGGGAAAGGTCTTAGGAGGGAGCTCCTACAATGAGCAGTTCTTC. It codes for CASSLGKVLGGSSYNEQFF.

V and J are TRBV27 and TRBJ1-2; 12 bases match TRBD1. The germline gives CDR1 MNHEY, CDR2 SMNVEV (reference sequence). The CDR3 has 20 amino acids. Germline trimming cut 4 bases from V and 0 bases from J; bases unmatched to any gene: 15. For the CDR3, the DNA is TGTGCCAGCAGTTCCTACCCCCTATCCGGGACAGGGGGCCCTAACTATGGCTACACCTTC. It encodes CASSSYPLSGTGGPNYGYTF.

The V call is TRBV7-2, the J call TRBJ2-3, with D uncertain. Trimming stripped 4 bases from V and 0 bases from J, with 8 bases between. Germline loops: CDR1 SGHTA, CDR2 FQGNSA. The CDR3 has 14 amino acids. The CDR3 DNA reads as TGTGCCAGCAGCTCCCCAGGTAGCACAGATACGCAGTATTTT. This encodes CASSSPGSTDTQYF.

The chain combines TRBV5-1 with TRBJ2-7, with D possibly TRBD1 on 5 matching bases. V lost 2 bases to trimming and J lost 7 bases, with 10 bases between them. CDR3 length equals 12 residues. Germline V lookup: CDR1 SGHRS, CDR2 YFSETQ. The CDR3 region is CASSFRVGEQYF. CDR3 coding DNA: TGCGCCAGCAGCTTCAGGGTGGGAGAGCAGTACTTC.

V usage is TRBV5-1 and J usage is TRBJ1-1; 9 nucleotides agree with TRBD1. CDR3 length equals 14 residues. The ends lost 4 bases at V and 6 bases at J; junction bases unmatched: 7. Germline V gene sequence: CDR1 SGHRS, CDR2 YFSETQ. The CDR3 DNA follows: TGCGCCAGCAGCACGCGACAGGGGGGCGCTGAAGCTTTCTTT. Protein sequence: CASSTRQGGAEAFF.

The chain carries TRBV12-5 and TRBJ1-4, with 12 positions matching TRBD1. The CDR3 loop spans 16 amino acids. V lost 1 base and J lost 6; bases outside the gene matches: 3. From germline, CDR1 is LGHNT and CDR2 FRNRAP. This chain's CDR3 is CASGLGDRGLYEKLFF. CDR3 coding DNA: TGTGCTAGTGGTTTGGGGGACAGGGGGCTGTATGAAAAACTGTTTTTT.

The V call is TRBV2, the J call TRBJ1-5; tentative D call: TRBD1 (6 bases). V lost 3 bases, J lost 1 base, and 13 bases lay in between. Germline CDR1 SNHLY, CDR2 FYNNEI. The CDR3 is 16 amino acids. Written as DNA, the CDR3 is TGTGCCAGCAGTGAGGGGGGGCGTAGGAGCAATCAGCCCCAGCATTTT. As protein: CASSEGGRRSNQPQHF. The complete variable domain, with remaining parts taken from reference TRBV2 and TRBJ1-5, reads EPEVTQTPSHQVTQMGQEVILRCVPISNHLYFYWYRQILGQKVEFLVSFYNNEISEKSEIFDDQFSVERPDGSNFTLKIRSTKLEDSAMYFCASSEGGRRSNQPQHFGDGTRLSIL.

The gene calls are TRBV14 and TRBJ2-1; D uncertain. V lost 0 bases and J 9 bases, leaving 6 bases between the germline ends. This CDR3 contains 12 residues. The germline V gene encodes CDR1 SGHDN and CDR2 FVKESK. The CDR3 DNA reads as TGTGCCAGCAGCCAAGATGGGCCTGAGCAGTTCTTC. Translation: CASSQDGPEQFF.

The chain carries TRBV19 and TRBJ1-1, with 8 nucleotides matching TRBD1. This CDR3 is 19 amino acids long. V gave up 6 bases and J gave up 1 base; unmatched junction bases: 19. Germline CDR1 reads LNHDA; CDR2 reads SQIVND (reference sequence). The CDR3 spells CASSRAPRGTGRENTEAFF. The CDR3 bases are TGTGCCAGTAGCCGTGCTCCCCGGGGGACAGGCAGGGAGAACACTGAAGCTTTCTTT.

The chain uses TRBV5-6 and TRBJ2-2, with D perhaps TRBD1 (5 bases). The germline V gene has CDR1 SGHDT and CDR2 YYEEEE. Trimming removed 0 bases at V and 7 bases at J, with 7 bases between. The CDR3 sequence is 13 residues long. The CDR3, as DNA: TGTGCCAGCAGCTTGGGCCAGGGCGGGGAGCTGTTTTTT. Protein: CASSLGQGGELFF.

The rearrangement uses TRBV5-4 and TRBJ2-3; 8 bases line up with TRBD1. Germline CDR1 and CDR2: SGHNT and YYREEE (reference sequence). This CDR3 contains 17 residues. V lost 0 bases and J lost 5; bases outside the gene matches: 11. The CDR3 coding sequence is TGTGCCAGCAGCTTGGCCGGAGGCAGGGGGCCTATAGATACGCAGTATTTT. Its translation: CASSLAGGRGPIDTQYF.

CDR3 bases: TGCGCCAGCAGCCCTCGACTAGCCGGACAAGAGACCCAGTACTTC. This encodes CASSPRLAGQETQYF. The chain carries TRBV5-1 and TRBJ2-5; 7 bases fit TRBD2. The length of the CDR3 is 15 residues. The trim removed 4 bases at V and 2 bases at J, leaving 8 bases unmatched. Germline CDR1 SGHRS, CDR2 YFSETQ. Based on the CDR3 plus reference TRBV5-1 and TRBJ2-5, the full variable domain is KAGVTQTPRYLIKTRGQQVTLSCSPISGHRSVSWYQQTPGQGLQFLFEYFSETQRNKGNFPGRFSGRQFSNSRSEMNVSTLELGDSALYLCASSPRLAGQETQYFGPGTRLLVL.

This chain connects TRBV30 to TRBJ2-5; D not certain. The V end was cut by 7 bases, the J end by 4 bases, with 13 bases between. The CDR3 covers 12 residues. The germline CDR1 and CDR2 sequences are GTSNPN and SVGIG (reference sequence). CDR3 sequence (DNA): TGTGCCTCCCGTAGCCCTACAGAGACCCAGTACTTC. This translates into CASRSPTETQYF. The full variable domain, with the rest looked up from reference TRBV30 and TRBJ2-5, is SQTIHQWPATLVQPVGSPLSLECTVEGTSNPNLYWYRQAAGRGLQLLFYSVGIGQISSEVPQNLSASRPQDRQFILSSKKLLLSDSGFYLCASRSPTETQYFGPGTRLLVL.